The next 13 T cell receptor beta chains were all read from a single sample in a study of T cell repertoires in cytomegalovirus infection. These receptors lack a known antigen. TCRdb re-called the reads with MiXCR, one entry per CDR3 protein. The repertoire consists of 600,000 to 700,000 distinct CDR3 sequences, with around 32% occurring once and the leading ten covering about 18%. The input for sequencing was cultured PBMCs, taken from culture after CMV antigen stimulation. Receptors originate from a human donor in good health (CMV status not recorded). Some clones in this sample may be carry-over from other donors' samples.

This clonotype has a handful of counts. The chain is built from TRBV25-1 and TRBJ2-1; TRBD2 matches 7 bases. From germline, CDR1 is MGHDK and CDR2 SYGVNS. J gave up 7 bases and V 6 bases, and 9 bases lay outside the gene matches. The CDR3 is 14 amino acids. The CDR3 region is CASSQGLGGNEQFF. DNA of the CDR3: TGTGCCAGCAGCCAAGGGTTGGGGGGGAATGAGCAGTTCTTC.

The rearrangement joins TRBV12-3 or TRBV12-4 to TRBJ2-1; tentatively, D is TRBD2 (6 bases). V was trimmed by 2 bases and J by 12 bases, leaving 17 bases between them. This CDR3 region has 14 residues. CDR3 amino acids: CASSLLGPLGGQFF. For the CDR3, the DNA is TGTGCCAGCAGTTTATTAGGCCCTCTGGGGGGGCAGTTCTTC.

This clonotype occurred a few times. The genes are TRBV12-3 or TRBV12-4 and TRBJ2-1; 9 nucleotides align to TRBD1. V shed 4 bases, J shed 4 bases, and the junction held 14 bases outside the gene matches. The CDR3 loop spans 18 amino acids. The DNA for the CDR3 is TGTGCCAGCAGTTCCGGGACAGGGTGGTACGAGGGTTACAATGAGCAGTTCTTC. It yields the protein CASSSGTGWYEGYNEQFF.

Worth noting for this clonotype: A much larger clone differs by one base, so this may be a read error. The chain couples TRBV7-2 to TRBJ1-4, with a possible D match to TRBD1 (5 bases). The CDR3 has 15 amino acids. The germline V and J ends were trimmed by 5 bases and 5 bases, with 15 bases remaining between them. Germline V CDR1 and CDR2: SGHTA, FQGNSA. CDR3 sequence (DNA): TGTGCCAGCAGCGTCAGGGCGCGAAGGAATGAAAAACTGTTTTTT. The encoded protein is CASSVRARRNEKLFF.

V and J are TRBV20-1 and TRBJ1-6, with D possibly matching TRBD1 (5 bases). The ends were cut back, 3 bases at V and 7 bases at J, with 13 bases in the middle. The CDR3 sequence is 14 residues long. Germline assignment: CDR1 DFQATT and CDR2 SNEGSKA (reference sequence). The CDR3 DNA reads as TGCAGTGCTAGGGCGGGACTGACAAATTCACCCCTCCACTTT. Translated: CSARAGLTNSPLHF.

This clonotype was counted between two and nine times. This chain uses TRBV7-2 with TRBJ1-2; 9 nucleotides agree with TRBD1. Per germline, CDR1 SGHTA and CDR2 FQGNSA. The CDR3 runs 16 residues. The V gene end was trimmed by 5 bases and the J gene end by 8 bases; junction bases not matched to a gene: 15. The CDR3 is CASSPGGGDRGSGYTF. The CDR3 DNA reads TGTGCCAGCAGCCCCGGGGGGGGTGACAGGGGGAGCGGCTACACCTTC.

About this clonotype itself: One end of the junction fails to match germline, which may point to a read error. The rearrangement uses TRBV10-2 and TRBJ2-1; 7 nucleotides match TRBD2. This CDR3 spans 14 amino acids. Germline CDR1 reads WSHSY; CDR2 reads SAAADI. The CDR3 bases are TGCGCCAGCAGATCTAGCGGATACTACAATCAGCAGTTCTTC. This gives the protein CASRSSGYYNQQFF.

This clonotype was seen a few times. The CDR3 nucleotides read TGTGCCAACCAAGGCGGGGGGGGCGGGAAAGAGCCCCAGCATTTT. Translated: CANQGGGGGKEPQHF. The chain is built from TRBV2 and TRBJ1-5; the D gene is possibly TRBD1 (6 bases). V gave up 10 bases and J gave up 8 bases, with 24 bases separating them. The CDR3 has 15 residues. From germline, CDR1 is SNHLY and CDR2 FYNNEI.

The rearrangement uses TRBV7-4 and TRBJ2-1; 10 bases are a match to TRBD1. The CDR3 length is 18 residues. CDR1 SGHVT and CDR2 SQSDAQ come from the germline V gene. V was clipped by 8 bases and J by 4 bases; unmatched bases: 17. This CDR3 reads CASPAWMPAGQGYNEQFF. For the CDR3, the DNA is TGTGCCAGCCCAGCTTGGATGCCCGCGGGACAGGGGTACAATGAGCAGTTCTTC.

The V gene is TRBV19, the J gene TRBJ2-3; D ambiguous. CDR1 LNHDA and CDR2 SQIVND come from the germline V gene (reference sequence). V was cut by 6 bases and J by 0 bases, with 10 bases left in between. The CDR3 length is 14 residues. The CDR3 DNA reads as TGTGCCAGTAGATCCCGAGGCAGCACAGATACGCAGTATTTT. As protein: CASRSRGSTDTQYF.

The rearrangement links TRBV6-2 or TRBV6-3 to TRBJ2-1, with 7 bases lining up with TRBD2. With 11 bases clipped from V and 12 bases from J, the junction kept 13 bases outside the gene matches. Germline assignment: CDR1 MNHEY and CDR2 SVGEGT. This CDR3 is built from 12 residues. The CDR3 nucleotides read TGTGCCTGTAGACTAGCCGGTACCGCGCAGTTCTTC. This translates into CACRLAGTAQFF.

Comments on this clonotype: With a much larger clone just one base away, this may be a read error. V is TRBV7-8 and J is TRBJ2-7; no reliable D call. This CDR3 comprises 12 residues. Germline loops: CDR1 SGHVS, CDR2 FQNEAQ. V lost 3 bases and J 2 bases, leaving 5 bases between the germline ends. CDR3 bases: TGTGCCAGCAGCTTCCTAACCTACGAGCAGTACTTC. Translation gives CASSFLTYEQYF.

The CDR3: CASRPDLSSYEQYF. CDR3 in DNA: TGTGCCAGCAGGCCCGACCTAAGCTCCTACGAGCAGTACTTC. The genes are TRBV5-4 and TRBJ2-7; the D is unclear. This CDR3 is built from 14 residues. The V end was cut by 5 bases, the J end by 0 bases, with 12 bases between. CDR1 and CDR2 from the germline V gene are SGHNT and YYREEE (reference sequence).